This T cell receptor (beta chain) emerged from a study of blood T cell repertoires in COVID-19. Study information: Some COVID-19 samples were acute and others convalescent; all came from the United States, Italy and Spain.

Per the germline V gene, CDR1 is ENHRY and CDR2 is SYGVKD. Deletions cut 6 bases from V and 2 bases from J, with 16 bases between. There are 15 residues in the CDR3. Original processing notes: By means of reference gene primer amplification, nucleated cell counts were estimated. Method: immunoSEQ multiplex PCR; TCRdb's copy keeps in-frame clones and lacks some. D and trimming come from the DNA, and the V and J calls and clone size come from that table. The data contain 85,000 to 110,000 clones, nearly 85% of them seen just once; the ten biggest clones take up 10% to 15%. This rearrangement joins TRBV10-3 to TRBJ1-2, with D unclear. The sequence was collected from a human donor in a cohort sampled during active or convalescent COVID-19. The sample consisted of peripheral blood. CDR3 nucleotide sequence: TGTGCCATCAGGCGGGAACAGTTGCCAAACTATGGCTACACCTTC. Amino acids: CAIRREQLPNYGYTF.